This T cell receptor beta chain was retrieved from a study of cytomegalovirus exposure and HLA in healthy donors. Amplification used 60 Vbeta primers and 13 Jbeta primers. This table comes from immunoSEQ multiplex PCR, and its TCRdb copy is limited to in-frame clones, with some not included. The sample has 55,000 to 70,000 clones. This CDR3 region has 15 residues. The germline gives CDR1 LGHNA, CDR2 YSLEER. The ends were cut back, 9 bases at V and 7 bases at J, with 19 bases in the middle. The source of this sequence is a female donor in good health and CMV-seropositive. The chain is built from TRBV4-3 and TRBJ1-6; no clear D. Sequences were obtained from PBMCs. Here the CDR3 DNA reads TGCGCCAGTTCCCCCGCGGAGGCTGGGAATTCACCCCTCCACTTT. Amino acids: CASSPAEAGNSPLHF.